Each of the 25 T cell receptor beta chains below was sequenced from the same sample in a study of T cells in women clearing cervical HPV infection. The protocol was immunoSEQ multiplex PCR, while the TCRdb copy is restricted to in-frame clones and leaves out a portion. This repertoire includes tens of thousands of clones. Sequencing was done on a sample of blood buffy coat. Every receptor here comes from a woman aged 18-70 years with a cervical HPV16 infection that either progressed to CIN3+ or cleared (not recorded which).

This clone is medium-sized by frequency. The read ends 3 residues early relative to the CDR3; the germline J gene fills the gap. The V gene is TRBV6-1, the J gene TRBJ2-3, with 8 nucleotides matching TRBD1. The germline V gene has CDR1 MNHNS and CDR2 SASEGT. V lost 2 bases and J lost 3; bases outside the gene matches: 7. The CDR3 loop spans 16 amino acids. CDR3 amino acids: CASSENSGGGTDTQYF. CDR3 DNA, as far as it was read: TGTGCCAGCAGTGAAAATTCAGGGGGCGGTACAGATACG.

A word on this clone: Sequencing ends 3 residues short of the CDR3 end; the germline J gene provides the rest. This chain uses TRBV7-2 with TRBJ1-2; D is uncertain. The CDR3 has 14 residues. Germline CDR1 SGHTA, CDR2 FQGNSA. This CDR3 is CASSPPGGSYDYTF. CDR3 bases read: TGTGCCAGCAGCCCGCCGGGCGGGAGTTACGAC.

About this clone: Sequencing ends 3 residues short of the CDR3 end; the germline J gene provides the rest. This sequence joins TRBV29-1 and TRBJ2-7; 13 bases align to TRBD2. CDR3 length: 14 amino acids. Trimming cost V 6 bases and J 3 bases; bases outside gene matches: 5. The germline gives CDR1 SQVTM, CDR2 ANQGSEA. The CDR3 reads CSVKTSGRLYEQYF. The part of the CDR3 DNA that was read is TGCAGCGTCAAGACTAGCGGGAGGCTCTACGAG.

As concerns this clone: The read comes to an end 3 residues before the CDR3 does, leaving the germline J gene to fill in the end. The gene calls are TRBV18 and TRBJ1-1, with D perhaps TRBD1 (6 bases). Germline CDR1 is KGHSH and CDR2 is LQKENI. V was pared by 3 bases and J by 4 bases, with 15 bases between. The CDR3 runs to 15 residues. CDR3 loop: CASSPLQGRGTEAFF. The sequenced CDR3 bases are TGTGCCAGCTCACCCTTGCAGGGGAGGGGCACTGAA.

A remark on this clone: The read comes to an end 3 residues before the CDR3 does, leaving the germline J gene to fill in the end. The chain links TRBV6-4 to TRBJ2-2, with D perhaps TRBD1 (5 bases). V was shortened by 6 bases and J by 0 bases, with 8 bases between the two germline ends. The CDR3 consists of 14 residues. CDR1 is MRHNA and CDR2 is SNTAGT in the germline V gene. Incomplete CDR3 DNA: TGTGCCAGCAGCCGACAGCCGAACACCGGGGAG. Amino acids: CASSRQPNTGE. The full CDR3 protein is CASSRQPNTGELFF.

Notes on this clone: The CDR3 goes on 3 residues after the read ends, and that part is filled in from the germline J gene. This chain connects TRBV2 to TRBJ2-7, with TRBD1 as a possible D gene (5 bases). V was trimmed by 8 bases and J by 4 bases, leaving 15 bases between them. Germline V gene sequence: CDR1 SNHLY, CDR2 FYNNEI. The CDR3 covers 13 residues. The CDR3 DNA, read in part, is TGTGCCAGCTCCAGGGTTACTAATTACGAG. This gives the protein CASSRVTNYE. From start to end, the CDR3 is CASSRVTNYEQYF.

Of note for this clone: The CDR3 extends 3 residues past the end of the read, so its final part is completed from the germline J gene. J is TRBJ2-1 and V is TRBV6-1; a possible D gene is TRBD2 (5 bases). The CDR3 has 14 amino acids. The V gene lost 2 bases and the J gene lost 9 bases, with 14 bases spanning the gap. The germline CDR1 and CDR2 sequences are MNHNS and SASEGT. CDR3 DNA, as far as it was read: TGTGCCAGCAGTGAAACCACTTATCGGGGTGAG. Protein: CASSETTYRGE. The whole CDR3 is CASSETTYRGEQFF.

Regarding this clone: The read terminates 3 residues before the CDR3 end, so the remaining end is supplied by the germline J gene. The chain uses TRBV7-2 and TRBJ2-7, with 9 bases that match TRBD2. The ends lost 2 bases at V and 6 bases at J; junction bases unmatched: 5. The CDR3 runs 14 residues. In germline, CDR1 is SGHTA, CDR2 FQGNSA. CDR3 residues: CASSLKTSGAEQYF. The covered CDR3 bases are TGTGCCAGCAGCTTAAAGACTAGCGGAGCCGAG. The full variable domain, in which reference TRBV7-2 and TRBJ2-7 provide the parts outside the CDR3, is GAGVSQSPSNKVTEKGKDVELRCDPISGHTALYWYRQSLGQGLEFLIYFQGNSAPDKSGLPSDRFSAERTGGSVSTLTIQRTQQEDSAVYLCASSLKTSGAEQYFGPGTRLTVT.

The covered CDR3 bases are TGCGCCAGCAGCCGGACAGGGACCGGGGAG. Translation: CASSRTGTGE. The whole CDR3 sequence is CASSRTGTGELFF. This chain uses TRBV5-1 with TRBJ2-2; TRBD1 matches at 8 bases. The read terminates 3 residues before the CDR3 end, so the remaining end is supplied by the germline J gene. Trimming cost V 4 bases and J 5 bases; bases outside gene matches: 1. The CDR3 length is 13 residues. Germline CDR1 is SGHRS and CDR2 is YFSETQ. The full variable domain, with the rest looked up from reference TRBV5-1 and TRBJ2-2, is KAGVTQTPRYLIKTRGQQVTLSCSPISGHRSVSWYQQTPGQGLQFLFEYFSETQRNKGNFPGRFSGRQFSNSRSEMNVSTLELGDSALYLCASSRTGTGELFFGEGSRLTVL.

A word on this clone: The CDR3 end is not reached by the read, which stops 3 residues before it; the germline J gene fills it in. This chain connects TRBV30 to TRBJ2-6, with unresolved D. Trimming left V 0 bases short and J 1 base short, with 10 bases between. This CDR3 is built from 16 residues. Germline CDR1 and CDR2: GTSNPN and SVGIG (reference sequence). The CDR3 DNA, read in part, is TGTGCCTGGAGTGTCTTCAGCGTGTCTGGGGCCAACGTC. Translating gives CAWSVFSVSGANV. The complete CDR3 sequence is CAWSVFSVSGANVLTF. The variable domain in full, with the rest retrieved from reference TRBV30 and TRBJ2-6, is SQTIHQWPATLVQPVGSPLSLECTVEGTSNPNLYWYRQAAGRGLQLLFYSVGIGQISSEVPQNLSASRPQDRQFILSSKKLLLSDSGFYLCAWSVFSVSGANVLTFGAGSRLTVL.

CDR3 bases read: TGCAGTGCTAGAGAGGGGATAGCGGGAGGCACAGATACG. It is translated as CSAREGIAGGTDT. The full CDR3 protein reads CSAREGIAGGTDTQYF. The chain uses TRBV20-1 and TRBJ2-3; 9 positions match TRBD2. The read comes to an end 3 residues before the CDR3 does, leaving the germline J gene to fill in the end. Germline lookup yields CDR1 DFQATT and CDR2 SNEGSKA (reference sequence). The CDR3 extends over 16 amino acids. With 0 bases clipped from V and 1 base from J, the junction kept 5 bases outside the gene matches.

To note about this clone: Sequencing ends 3 residues short of the CDR3 end; the germline J gene provides the rest. The chain is built from TRBV5-6 and TRBJ2-4; 7 bases are shared with TRBD1. Trimming removed 4 bases from V and 5 bases from J; junction bases left unmatched: 9. Germline lookup yields CDR1 SGHDT and CDR2 YYEEEE. The CDR3 consists of 15 residues. CDR3 residues: CASSIRRTGENIQYF. The DNA read from the CDR3 is TGTGCCAGCAGCATCAGACGGACAGGCGAAAACATT.

Turning to this clone: The read is 3 residues too short to cover the CDR3 end, so that end is filled in from the germline J gene. The genes are TRBV10-1 and TRBJ2-7; no firm D call. In germline, CDR1 is WNHNN, CDR2 SYGVQD (reference sequence). The CDR3 has 14 residues. V lost 0 bases and J lost 4, with 10 bases in between. The CDR3 bases that were read are TGCGCCAGCAGTGAGTCGGGCCCTGGGTACGAG. Translating it yields CASSESGPGYE. The complete CDR3 sequence is CASSESGPGYEQYF.

To note about this clone: The CDR3 end falls 3 residues outside the read, so it is completed with the germline J gene. The gene calls are TRBV14 and TRBJ2-7; 12 bases match TRBD2. Unmatched junction bases numbered 11, after V lost 4 bases and J lost 4 bases. The length of the CDR3 is 17 residues. CDR1 and CDR2 (germline): SGHDN, FVKESK. The CDR3 loop reads CASSRLAGGTAVYEQYF. The CDR3 bases that were read are TGTGCCAGCAGCCGTCTAGCGGGAGGGACCGCAGTTTACGAG.

About this clone: With the read ending 3 residues before the CDR3 end, the germline J gene is used to fill in that end. This chain joins TRBV5-1 and TRBJ2-2; D might be TRBD1 (8 bases). This CDR3 spans 16 amino acids. Germline V gives CDR1 SGHRS, CDR2 YFSETQ. The DNA read from the CDR3 is TGCGCCAGCAGCGTACAGGGGGGGACTGGGGCCAACGTG. Its protein product is CASSVQGGTGANV. The whole CDR3 sequence reads CASSVQGGTGANVLFF.

Notes on this clone: Read sequence stops 3 residues before the CDR3 end, and the germline J gene provides the missing end. The chain couples TRBV7-9 to TRBJ2-3; D remains unclear. Trimming removed 1 base at V and 0 bases at J, with 8 bases between. Germline V gene sequence: CDR1 SEHNR, CDR2 FQNEAQ (reference sequence). The CDR3 totals 15 residues. Partial CDR3 DNA: TGTGCCAGCAGCTTAGTCTTGACTAGCACAGATACG. Amino acids: CASSLVLTSTDT. The full CDR3 protein is CASSLVLTSTDTQYF.

A note on this clone: The read terminates 3 residues before the CDR3 end, so the remaining end is supplied by the germline J gene. The chain combines TRBV2 with TRBJ1-5; D perhaps matches TRBD1 (6 bases). The CDR3 extends over 12 amino acids. V lost 7 bases and J 4 bases, leaving 8 bases between the germline ends. Germline V gene lookup returns CDR1 SNHLY and CDR2 FYNNEI. CDR3 bases read: TGTGCCAGCAACAGGGAGAATCAGCCC. It translates to CASNRENQP. The CDR3 reads in full as CASNRENQPQHF.

Comment on this clone: The CDR3 extends 3 residues past the end of the read, so its final part is completed from the germline J gene. This chain links TRBV5-4 with TRBJ1-2, with D perhaps matching TRBD1 (5 bases). Germline V CDR1 and CDR2: SGHNT, YYREEE (reference sequence). This CDR3 contains 13 residues. CDR3 DNA, as far as it was read: TGTGCCAGCAGAGGACGGGGGACGGGAGGC. Its translation: CASRGRGTGG. The whole CDR3 protein reads CASRGRGTGGYTF.

A word on this clone: The read terminates 3 residues ahead of where the CDR3 ends, so the germline J gene completes it. The chain joins TRBV7-9 to TRBJ1-2; D gene unclear. From germline, CDR1 is SEHNR and CDR2 FQNEAQ (reference sequence). This CDR3 region has 10 residues. CDR3 protein: CASSGDTYTF. Partial CDR3 DNA: TGTGCCAGCTCAGGCGATACC.

The DNA read from the CDR3 is TGTGCCAGCAGTTTGGTAGAAGAGGAGACC. Its translation: CASSLVEEET. The complete CDR3 protein is CASSLVEEETQYF. The chain recombines TRBV12-3 or TRBV12-4 with TRBJ2-5, with D hard to call. The observed sequence ends 3 residues before the CDR3 terminus, with the missing tail filled in from the germline J gene. This CDR3 is built from 13 residues. V lost 3 bases to trimming and J lost 5 bases, with 10 bases between them.

Points on this clone: Read data end 3 residues before the CDR3 end; the end is taken from the germline J gene. The J gene is TRBJ1-5, the V gene TRBV19, with no clear D. Germline assignment: CDR1 LNHDA and CDR2 SQIVND (reference sequence). V was clipped by 0 bases and J by 2 bases, with 5 bases between them. This CDR3 is built from 14 residues. The DNA read from the CDR3 is TGTGCCAGTAGTATAGACGGTGGCAATCAGCCC. It specifies CASSIDGGNQP. The whole CDR3 protein is CASSIDGGNQPQHF.

Details on this clone: The CDR3 goes on 3 residues after the read ends, and that part is filled in from the germline J gene. V is TRBV18 and J is TRBJ2-5, with a tentative D call TRBD2 (5 bases). With 0 bases removed from V and 5 bases from J, the gap between germline ends came to 16 bases. CDR3 size: 16 residues. Per the germline V gene, CDR1 is KGHSH and CDR2 is LQKENI. The DNA read from the CDR3 is TGTGCCAGCTCACCACCAGAGGGCAAGGTAACGGAGACC. It encodes CASSPPEGKVTET. The whole CDR3 sequence reads CASSPPEGKVTETQYF.

In regard to this clone: Read coverage stops 3 residues before the CDR3 terminus; the germline J gene supplies the remainder. J is TRBJ2-7 and V is TRBV19; no clear D. Between the trimmed V and J ends, which lost 5 bases and 0 bases, there was a span of 5 bases. The length of the CDR3 is 12 residues. The germline V gene encodes CDR1 LNHDA and CDR2 SQIVND (reference sequence). The part of the CDR3 DNA that was read is TGTGCCAGTAGTTTCAGCTCCTACGAG. Translating it yields CASSFSSYE. The entire CDR3 sequence reads CASSFSSYEQYF.

Turning to this clone: Read data end 3 residues before the CDR3 end; the end is taken from the germline J gene. The gene calls are TRBV6-1 and TRBJ2-3, with 11 bases aligning to TRBD2. Germline assignment: CDR1 MNHNS and CDR2 SASEGT. The CDR3 length is 16 residues. V trimming: 4 bases; J trimming: 5 bases; junction bases outside the gene matches: 8. The CDR3 reads CASSALLAGGGDTQYF. The sequenced CDR3 bases are TGTGCCAGCAGTGCCCTTTTAGCGGGAGGGGGAGATACG.

A note on this clone: The read terminates 3 residues ahead of where the CDR3 ends, so the germline J gene completes it. The V gene is TRBV19, the J gene TRBJ2-1; TRBD2 matches 16 bases. From germline, CDR1 is LNHDA and CDR2 SQIVND (reference sequence). J was trimmed by 3 bases and V by 2 bases; bases with no gene match: 4. CDR3 length: 18 residues. CDR3 in amino acids: CASSIKGLAGGHYNEQFF. CDR3 bases read: TGTGCCAGTAGTATAAAGGGACTAGCGGGAGGGCACTACAATGAG. Full variable domain (missing parts from reference TRBV19 and TRBJ2-1): DGGITQSPKYLFRKEGQNVTLSCEQNLNHDAMYWYRQDPGQGLRLIYYSQIVNDFQKGDIAEGYSVSREKKESFPLTVTSAQKNPTAFYLCASSIKGLAGGHYNEQFFGPGTRLTVL.